The 30 T cell receptor beta chains below come from one sample, sequenced in a study of T cells in Graves' hyperthyroidism and ophthalmopathy. There were TCR beta CDR3 regions amplified from RNA transcripts. The HTBI primer set served for first-round RT-PCR of the TCR CDR3. Each CDR3 protein is one row after TCRdb ran MiXCR on the multiplex PCR reads. The data show a few hundred thousand distinct CDR3 sequences, with over 11% seen just once and less than 6% held by the top ten. The source material was blood. Receptor source: a woman in her twenties or thirties with Graves' hyperthyroidism that later progressed to Graves' ophthalmopathy.

The J gene is TRBJ1-4, the V gene TRBV28, with a weak D call TRBD1 (5 bases). The CDR3 has 14 residues. The V gene's germline CDR1 is MDHEN and CDR2 SYDVKM. V lost 8 bases and J lost 7, with 17 bases in between. The CDR3 sequence is CASRPWGMGEKLFF. The CDR3 DNA reads TGTGCCAGCCGCCCATGGGGGATGGGTGAAAAACTGTTTTTT.

V gene TRBV19 combines with J gene TRBJ2-7; 9 bases align to TRBD1. V shed 10 bases, J shed 4 bases, and the junction held 11 bases outside the gene matches. This CDR3 spans 14 amino acids. Germline assignment: CDR1 LNHDA and CDR2 SQIVND (reference sequence). The CDR3 spells CATSSGTGIYEQYF. Here the CDR3 DNA reads TGTGCCACCTCGTCCGGGACAGGGATTTACGAGCAGTACTTC.

This clonotype was found many times. For the CDR3, the DNA is TGTGCCAGCAGGGGACGGGACAGGGGTGATCAGCCCCAGCATTTT. It specifies CASRGRDRGDQPQHF. The rearrangement links TRBV6-2 or TRBV6-3 to TRBJ1-5, with 10 bases lining up with TRBD1. This CDR3 has 15 amino acids. The germline V gene encodes CDR1 MNHEY and CDR2 SVGEGT. V lost 6 bases and J lost 5; bases outside the gene matches: 7.

The V call is TRBV10-2, the J call TRBJ2-4; unclear D gene. This CDR3 is 15 amino acids long. Germline V lookup: CDR1 WSHSY, CDR2 SAAADI. Trimming left V 4 bases short and J 0 bases short, with 10 bases between. CDR3 coding DNA: TGCGCCAGCAGTGCAGAGACCCTAGCCAAAAACATTCAGTACTTC. The encoded protein is CASSAETLAKNIQYF.

The V and J genes are TRBV9 and TRBJ1-1; 7 bases are shared with TRBD1. The V segment lost 1 base and the J segment 5 bases; nucleotides outside the gene matches: 5. CDR3 length: 14 residues. Germline-derived CDR1 and CDR2 are SGDLS and YYNGEE. CDR3 nucleotides: TGTGCCAGCAGCGTACACGGGGACAGTACTGAAGCTTTCTTT. Its translation is CASSVHGDSTEAFF.

This chain links TRBV10-3 with TRBJ1-1, with a tentative D call TRBD1 (6 bases). There are 13 residues in the CDR3. CDR1 is ENHRY and CDR2 is SYGVKD in the germline V gene. The CDR3 region has the DNA TGTGTCACCCGGAGGGGGGAGCAAACTGAAGCTTTCTTT. This codes for CVTRRGEQTEAFF.

This clonotype was recorded at least ten times. The CDR3 protein is CASRPPQGAGAFF. The CDR3 bases are TGTGCCAGCAGACCCCCGCAGGGGGCCGGAGCTTTCTTT. J is TRBJ1-1 and V is TRBV28; 8 bases are shared with TRBD1. Germline CDR1 and CDR2: MDHEN and SYDVKM. The CDR3 contains 13 residues. V lost 6 bases, J lost 10 bases, and 10 bases stayed unmatched.

A few counts support this clonotype. The CDR3 nucleotides read TGTGCCAGCAGCTCGGGACTAGCGGGATCTAGAGTCCACGAGCAGTACTTC. It is translated as CASSSGLAGSRVHEQYF. This sequence joins TRBV5-4 and TRBJ2-7; 13 bases fit TRBD2. The CDR3 runs to 17 residues. Germline-derived CDR1 and CDR2 are SGHNT and YYREEE (reference sequence). J was trimmed by 5 bases and V by 3 bases; bases with no gene match: 11. Filled out from reference TRBV5-4 and TRBJ2-7, the complete variable domain reads ETGVTQSPTHLIKTRGQQVTLRCSSQSGHNTVSWYQQALGQGPQFIFQYYREEENGRGNFPPRFSGLQFPNYSSELNVNALELDDSALYLCASSSGLAGSRVHEQYFGPGTRLTVT.

This clonotype was seen ten or more times. The chain uses TRBV11-2 and TRBJ2-7, with unresolved D. Germline CDR1 reads SGHAT; CDR2 reads FQNNGV. V was trimmed by 5 bases and J by 0 bases, leaving 11 bases between them. This CDR3 spans 14 amino acids. Written as DNA, the CDR3 is TGTGCCAGCAGCGTCGCCGGGCTCTCCTACGAGCAGTACTTC. Encoded protein: CASSVAGLSYEQYF.

The V call is TRBV6-2 or TRBV6-3, the J call TRBJ2-3; the match to TRBD2 covers 8 bases. Trimming at V came to 7 bases and at J to 8 bases, leaving 17 bases not matched to a gene. CDR3 length: 16 amino acids. Germline CDR1 reads MNHEY; CDR2 reads SVGEGT. CDR3 nucleotide sequence: TGTGCCAGCACCGCCGCGGTAGCGGGACCCCACGGTACGCAGTATTTT. Protein: CASTAAVAGPHGTQYF.

Ten or more counts support this clonotype. This rearrangement joins TRBV29-1 to TRBJ2-5; 7 bases line up with TRBD2. CDR3 length: 13 amino acids. Germline CDR1 and CDR2: SQVTM and ANQGSEA. After removal of 6 bases from V and 3 bases from J, the junction contained 7 bases not matched to a gene. CDR3 region: CSVKGLAEETQYF. The DNA for the CDR3 is TGCAGCGTCAAAGGGCTAGCGGAAGAGACCCAGTACTTC.

In its sample, this clonotype was seen once. The chain is built from TRBV3-1 and TRBJ2-5, with no clear D. Deletions cut 0 bases from V and 1 base from J, with 12 bases between. Germline-derived CDR1 and CDR2 are LGHDT and YNNKEL (reference sequence). This CDR3 comprises 16 residues. The CDR3 sequence is CASSQEANRLQETQYF. The CDR3 region has the DNA TGTGCCAGCAGCCAAGAGGCCAATCGGCTCCAAGAGACCCAGTACTTC.

About this clonotype itself: With a much larger clone just one base away, this may be a read error. The rearrangement uses TRBV2 and TRBJ1-3; D is undetermined. V shed 7 bases and J shed 5 bases, with 12 bases lying between them. The CDR3 runs 13 residues. Germline V CDR1 and CDR2: SNHLY, FYNNEI. The CDR3 spells CASNEGSRNTIYF. DNA of the CDR3: TGTGCCAGCAACGAGGGTTCTCGAAACACCATATATTTT.

The table lists this clonotype with a few counts. The chain links TRBV2 to TRBJ1-5; the D gene is possibly TRBD1 (5 bases). The CDR3 is 16 amino acids. CDR1 is SNHLY and CDR2 is FYNNEI in the germline V gene. V was trimmed by 3 bases and J by 1 base, leaving 13 bases between them. The CDR3 DNA follows: TGTGCCAGCAGTGACGGGGGTAGAGAGAGCAATCAGCCCCAGCATTTT. Translated: CASSDGGRESNQPQHF.

The chain recombines TRBV6-2 or TRBV6-3 with TRBJ1-6; D not certain. Germline V gene data show CDR1 as MNHEY and CDR2 as SVGEGT. V lost 6 bases and J lost 6, with 9 bases in between. The CDR3 runs to 13 residues. The DNA of the CDR3 is TGTGCCAGCAGGTTGGAAAGTAATTCACCCCTCCACTTT. Translated, it gives CASRLESNSPLHF.

This clonotype has a count of ten or more. J is TRBJ2-1 and V is TRBV3-1, with 13 bases that match TRBD2. The CDR3 length is 15 residues. The ends lost 8 bases at V and 6 bases at J; junction bases unmatched: 7. From germline, CDR1 is LGHDT and CDR2 YNNKEL (reference sequence). The CDR3 is CASAHTSGRANEQFF. The CDR3, as DNA: TGTGCCAGCGCCCATACTAGCGGGAGGGCCAATGAGCAGTTCTTC.

This clonotype has a handful of counts. The rearrangement joins TRBV20-1 to TRBJ2-5, with D tentatively TRBD1 or TRBD2 (6 bases each). The CDR3 is made up of 15 amino acids. V was shortened by 0 bases and J by 5 bases, with 16 bases between the two germline ends. CDR1 and CDR2 (germline): DFQATT, SNEGSKA (reference sequence). The CDR3 region has the DNA TGCAGTGCTAGAGAATCGGGGGCGTTTGGGGAGACCCAGTACTTC. Protein: CSARESGAFGETQYF.

V usage is TRBV9 and J usage is TRBJ1-2; 10 bases line up with TRBD1. Germline CDR1 is SGDLS and CDR2 is YYNGEE. The CDR3 covers 16 residues. Losses at the gene ends were 6 bases for V and 5 bases for J; bases not matched to a gene: 13. The DNA for the CDR3 is TGTGCCAGCACCAAGACAGGGGGCCTTCTAGAGTATGGCTACACCTTC. This encodes CASTKTGGLLEYGYTF.

A word on this clonotype: A clone one base away is much larger, so this may be a read error. The chain recombines TRBV30 with TRBJ2-4; 7 bases are shared with TRBD1. The V gene end was trimmed by 0 bases and the J gene end by 7 bases; junction bases not matched to a gene: 12. The CDR3 spans 16 residues. Per the germline V gene, CDR1 is GTSNPN and CDR2 is SVGIG (reference sequence). As DNA, the CDR3 is TGTGCCTGGAGTGTACTTATAGGGGGCACGGAGAACATTCAGTACTTC. As protein: CAWSVLIGGTENIQYF.

V gene TRBV19 combines with J gene TRBJ2-1; 9 nucleotides match TRBD2. CDR3 length: 14 amino acids. Germline-derived CDR1 and CDR2 are LNHDA and SQIVND (reference sequence). The trim removed 6 bases at V and 4 bases at J, leaving 4 bases unmatched. DNA of the CDR3: TGTGCCAGTAGGCGGGAGGGCTATTACAATGAGCAGTTCTTC. Amino acids: CASRREGYYNEQFF.

This clonotype has ten or more counts. V and J are TRBV6-1 and TRBJ2-7; 12 bases align to TRBD1. V lost 6 bases, J lost 5 bases, and 14 bases stayed unmatched. The length of the CDR3 is 17 residues. Germline assignment: CDR1 MNHNS and CDR2 SASEGT. DNA of the CDR3: TGTGCCAGCAGGCCCGCCGGGACAGGGGGCAGTTTCGACGAGCAGTACTTC. This translates into CASRPAGTGGSFDEQYF.

This clonotype came up a few times. The chain is built from TRBV30 and TRBJ1-3; maybe TRBD1 (5 bases). V lost 3 bases and J lost 0, with 18 bases in between. This CDR3 contains 17 residues. Germline CDR1 GTSNPN, CDR2 SVGIG (reference sequence). The CDR3 DNA sequence: TGTGCCTGGAGAGGATTGGGGGGTCCGGGCTCTGGAAACACCATATATTTT. Translating it yields CAWRGLGGPGSGNTIYF.

This clonotype appeared many times. V is TRBV20-1 and J is TRBJ2-7, with 7 bases matching TRBD2. The CDR3 consists of 15 residues. V lost 3 bases, J lost 7 bases, and 15 bases stayed unmatched. Germline V gene lookup returns CDR1 DFQATT and CDR2 SNEGSKA (reference sequence). CDR3 in DNA: TGCAGTGCTAGGTCCCCCCTAGCGGCAGAGGGGGAGCAGTACTTC. Amino acids: CSARSPLAAEGEQYF.

This clonotype was seen ten or more times. The chain is built from TRBV6-2 or TRBV6-3 and TRBJ2-1; TRBD1 aligns across 12 bases. In germline, CDR1 is MNHEY, CDR2 SVGEGT. The CDR3 totals 14 residues. V gave up 6 bases and J gave up 5 bases; unmatched junction bases: 2. CDR3 protein: CASRGQGAHNEQFF. The CDR3 DNA follows: TGTGCCAGCAGGGGACAGGGGGCCCACAATGAGCAGTTCTTC.

This clonotype was observed a handful of times. The chain combines TRBV28 with TRBJ2-3, with D maybe TRBD2 (7 bases). The germline V gene encodes CDR1 MDHEN and CDR2 SYDVKM. This CDR3 contains 15 residues. Trimming stripped 5 bases from V and 4 bases from J, with 16 bases between. The CDR3 region is CASSGGGLEADTQYF. As DNA, the CDR3 is TGTGCCAGCAGTGGGGGGGGGCTAGAAGCAGATACGCAGTATTTT.

This clonotype has at least ten counts. The chain combines TRBV28 with TRBJ1-2, with unresolved D. The V gene lost 2 bases and the J gene lost 8 bases, with 9 bases spanning the gap. CDR1 MDHEN and CDR2 SYDVKM come from the germline V gene. CDR3 length: 12 residues. The CDR3 loop is CASSLNGRGYTF. CDR3 DNA: TGTGCCAGCAGTTTAAATGGGAGAGGCTACACCTTC.

This clonotype was seen many times. The chain has TRBV12-3 or TRBV12-4 and TRBJ1-2; D is unclear. CDR3 length: 14 amino acids. Trimming took 5 bases from V and 8 from J, leaving 18 bases between them. CDR3 amino acids: CASSTPSEARGYTF. In DNA, the CDR3 is TGTGCCAGCAGTACTCCCTCCGAAGCACGAGGCTACACCTTC.

In its sample, this clonotype was seen many times. This chain links TRBV12-3 or TRBV12-4 with TRBJ1-1; possibly TRBD1 for D (6 bases). V was trimmed by 2 bases and J by 4 bases, leaving 14 bases between them. The CDR3 length is 15 residues. Here the CDR3 reads CASSLSRKGGTEAFF. CDR3 DNA sequence: TGTGCCAGCAGTTTATCAAGGAAGGGGGGCACTGAAGCTTTCTTT.

This clonotype was seen repeatedly, ten times or more. V and J are TRBV19 and TRBJ2-1, with 8 bases identical to TRBD2. J lost 7 bases, V lost 3 bases, and 5 bases had no gene match. This CDR3 is built from 14 residues. The germline gives CDR1 LNHDA, CDR2 SQIVND (reference sequence). CDR3 nucleotides: TGTGCCAGTAGTATCTCTAGCGGGTCAAATGAGCAGTTCTTC. Translation gives CASSISSGSNEQFF.

This clonotype has a count of ten or more. This chain connects TRBV28 to TRBJ2-7, with 16 bases identical to TRBD2. Losses at the gene ends were 5 bases for V and 4 bases for J; bases not matched to a gene: 5. Germline lookup yields CDR1 MDHEN and CDR2 SYDVKM. The length of the CDR3 is 16 residues. The CDR3 spells CASSPMGLAGGYEQYF. CDR3 coding DNA: TGTGCCAGCAGTCCTATGGGACTAGCGGGAGGGTACGAGCAGTACTTC.